What follows describes a single T cell receptor beta chain. Its antigen is not identified. This sample is drawn from a study of T cell repertoires in aging, cancer and after chemotherapy. Overall study context: Donors were grouped into six age bands spanning 30 or younger through 70 or older.

CDR3 length: 12 amino acids. Germline values: CDR1 MNHEY, CDR2 SMNVEV (reference sequence). Unmatched junction bases numbered 5, after V lost 5 bases and J lost 10 bases. Study-wide points: Age-matched healthy donors had significantly more diverse, less clonal blood TCR repertoires than untreated cancer patients. Rebound thymic output was suggested by rising median generation probability during chemotherapy in each cancer cohort.

The template was genomic DNA from peripheral blood, not RNA. Rearranged V-D-J TRB sequences were amplified with a mixed TRB-A/B primer pool. TCRdb re-called the multiplex PCR reads with MiXCR, one entry per CDR3 protein. This sample has thousands of distinct CDR3 sequences, with 35% to 45% found just once. The genes are TRBV27 and TRBJ1-1; 9 nucleotides line up with TRBD1. The sequence came from a human donor in good health. Input material: blood. The CDR3 loop is CASSTNRGRAFF. The CDR3 nucleotides are TGTGCCAGCAGTACCAACAGGGGGCGAGCTTTCTTT.